Described below is a single T cell receptor beta chain sequence and its context. Its antigen is currently unknown. The CDR3 covers 15 residues. V dropped 0 bases and J dropped 0 bases, with 6 bases sitting between them. Per the germline V gene, CDR1 is LNHNV and CDR2 is YYDKDF (reference sequence). This entry comes from a study of cytomegalovirus exposure and HLA in healthy donors. About the study: It was reported in a later analysis that the 100 to 150 validation repertoires used the same platform as the roughly 700 first-cohort repertoires. Whole-study findings and limits: CMV antigen specificity of a few CMV-associated chains was confirmed in vitro.

The assay was immunoSEQ multiplex PCR, and TCRdb's table has in-frame clones only and misses some. Of roughly 100,000 clones listed, about 94% are singletons. This TCR came from a woman aged 18-35 years in good health and CMV-seronegative. J is TRBJ1-5 and V is TRBV15; no firm D call. Sequencing used PBMCs. DNA of the CDR3: TGTGCCACCAGCAGAGAAGCTTTTAGCAATCAGCCCCAGCATTTT. Protein sequence: CATSREAFSNQPQHF. The full variable domain, its missing parts supplied by reference TRBV15 and TRBJ1-5, is DAMVIQNPRYQVTQFGKPVTLSCSQTLNHNVMYWYQQKSSQAPKLLFHYYDKDFNNEADTPDNFQSRRPNTSFCFLDIRSPGLGDTAMYLCATSREAFSNQPQHFGDGTRLSIL.